Sequencing of this TCR beta chain was carried out in a study of siplizumab effects on memory and regulatory T cells. Study-level points and caveats: Some alloreactive sequences were traceable to unstimulated CD4+ memory cells, and siplizumab significantly reduced them. Apparently more diverse than memory cells, naive T cells also seemed major alloresponse contributors. For mappable alloreactive CD4+ clones, the mean Treg-derived fraction was around 69% with siplizumab and under 35% in controls. Proliferating siplizumab-cultured Tregs lacked confirmed suppressive function.

V was clipped by 5 bases and J by 1 base, with 17 bases between them. This CDR3 spans 15 amino acids. Germline V CDR1 and CDR2: SQVTM, ANQGSEA. Repertoires were generated with immunoSEQ multiplex PCR, while TCRdb's copy carries only in-frame clones and drops some. The sample yields more than 45,000 clones, about 97% seen once. In the case of this clone: Antigen: not known.

Sample: naive CD4+ T cells sorted from blood. The origin of this receptor is a human donor in good health. This chain links TRBV29-1 with TRBJ1-2; tentatively, D is TRBD1 (6 bases). The CDR3 coding sequence is TGCAGCGTTCGGGCAGGGGCGACGATTAACTATGGCTACACCTTC. This translates into CSVRAGATINYGYTF. Filled out from reference TRBV29-1 and TRBJ1-2, the complete variable domain reads SAVISQKPSRDICQRGTSLTIQCQVDSQVTMMFWYRQQPGQSLTLIATANQGSEATYESGFVIDKFPISRPNLTFSTLTVSNMSPEDSSIYLCSVRAGATINYGYTFGSGTRLTVV.